These T cell receptor beta chains were read from a single sample in a study of blood T cell repertoires in COVID-19. Profiling relied on immunoSEQ multiplex PCR, and the TCRdb table lists in-frame clones only, not all of them. In the table there are about 410,000 clones, 75% to 90% of which are singletons. Sequenced: peripheral blood. These receptors were obtained from a woman between 35 and 50 years old with COVID-19, enrolled during active disease. CDR3s include the opening cysteine and the closing phenylalanine or tryptophan. D genes are given only for firm matches. Where a row states a size, it is once, few, many or the class of an expanded clone; other rows omit it.

d_gene	v_gene	abundance	j_gene	CDR3nt	CDR3aa
NA	TRBV19	NA	TRBJ1-2	TGTGCCAGTAGTATAGCAGGATTGAACTATGGCTACACCTTC	CASSIAGLNYGYTF
NA	TRBV7-8	NA	TRBJ1-3	TGTGCCAGCAGCACCGGGACTGTCGGAAACACCATATATTTT	CASSTGTVGNTIYF
NA	TRBV19	few	TRBJ1-4	TGTGCCAGTAAAGCGACAACGGGGGTACACCCCGAAAACGCCCGGTTT	CASKATTGVHPENARF
NA	TRBV30	NA	TRBJ1-6	TGTGCCTGGAGTCAGGTCAGGGCCGGGAATTCACCCCTCCACTTT	CAWSQVRAGNSPLHF
TRBD2	TRBV10-2	NA	TRBJ2-2	TGCGCCAGCAGTGAGCCGGGACTAGCGGGGGCCGGGGAGCTGTTTTTT	CASSEPGLAGAGELFF
NA	TRBV5-6	NA	TRBJ1-5	TGTGCCAGCAGCTACCAATCGGGGGGGTTAACCAATCAGCCCCAGCATTTT	CASSYQSGGLTNQPQHF
TRBD2	TRBV6-6	NA	TRBJ2-1	TGTGCCAGCACGGGGGGTGGGATTGAGCAGTTCTTC	CASTGGGIEQFF
NA	TRBV27	NA	TRBJ1-5	TGTGCCAGCAGGGTGGGGGCAGATGGGCAGCCCCAGCATTTT	CASRVGADGQPQHF
TRBD2	TRBV30	once	TRBJ2-5	TGTGCCTGGAGCCCTTGGGCTAGCGGTACCTCTGGGCAAGAGACCCAGTACTTC	CAWSPWASGTSGQETQYF
TRBD2	TRBV14	NA	TRBJ2-3	TGTGCCAGCAGCCAAGAAACTAAAAGGACTAGGGGACGAGCAGATACGCAGTATTTT	CASSQETKRTRGRADTQYF
TRBD2	TRBV6-1	NA	TRBJ2-2	TGTGCCAGCAGTGAAAGAGCGGGAGATCCCGGGGAGCTGTTTTTT	CASSERAGDPGELFF
TRBD1	TRBV7-3	NA	TRBJ1-1	TGTGCCAGCAGCTCTTTAGGGACAGGGAACACTGAAGCTTTCTTT	CASSSLGTGNTEAFF
TRBD2	TRBV28	few	TRBJ2-1	TGTGCCACCCTCGGGAGGGGTAATGAGCAGTTCTTC	CATLGRGNEQFF
TRBD1	TRBV2	few	TRBJ1-2	TGTGCCAGCAGTGACCGGGACAGGATCTATGGCTACACCTTC	CASSDRDRIYGYTF
TRBD2	TRBV6-1	NA	TRBJ2-1	TGTGCCAGCAGTGAACGACTAGCGGCTTCCAATGAGCAGTTCTTC	CASSERLAASNEQFF
TRBD1	TRBV7-2	NA	TRBJ2-7	TGTGCCAGCAGCCCAGCCCACAGGGGGCCCTACGAGCAGTACTTC	CASSPAHRGPYEQYF
NA	TRBV5-6	NA	TRBJ1-2	TGTGCCAGCAGCTTGGCAGGGGTAAACTATGGCTACACCTTC	CASSLAGVNYGYTF
NA	TRBV10-3	once	TRBJ2-5	TGTGCCATCAGTGAAGGTTGGGCAGAGCAAGAGACCCAGTACTTC	CAISEGWAEQETQYF
NA	TRBV5-6	NA	TRBJ1-6	TGTGCCAGCAGCCGACGGAGCAGCCAAAGGCCCCTCCACTTT	CASSRRSSQRPLHF
NA	TRBV3-1/TRBV3-2	NA	TRBJ1-5	TGTGCCAGCAGCCAAGATTCCCTGGCGGGGCTGCAGCCCCAGCATTTT	CASSQDSLAGLQPQHF
TRBD2	TRBV11-3	NA	TRBJ2-3	TGTGCCAGCAGCTCTCGGACTAGCGGAGATACGCAGTATTTT	CASSSRTSGDTQYF
NA	TRBV7-8	NA	TRBJ1-2	TGTGCCAGCAGCTTAAGATTAGGAGGTAGCTACACCTTC	CASSLRLGGSYTF
NA	TRBV7-2	NA	TRBJ1-1	TGTGCCAGCAGCTTTTACGGACAGAGCACTGAAGCTTTCTTT	CASSFYGQSTEAFF
TRBD1	TRBV27	NA	TRBJ2-7	TGTGCCAGCAGTTTTTTGAACCTCCAGGACAGGGGCTACGAGCAGTACTTC	CASSFLNLQDRGYEQYF
NA	TRBV19	NA	TRBJ2-3	TGTGCCAGTAGGAACAGGGTTTCGAGTACGCAGTATTTT	CASRNRVSSTQYF
TRBD2	TRBV4-3	NA	TRBJ2-1	TGCGCCAGCAGCCAAGACTCCGTAGCGGGAGGGCCGCATGAGCAGTTCTTC	CASSQDSVAGGPHEQFF
NA	TRBV29-1	NA	TRBJ1-5	TGCAGCGTACTTTTAGCGGCAGGGAACAGCTTGGCCCAGCATTTT	CSVLLAAGNSLAQHF
NA	TRBV19	NA	TRBJ1-4	TGTGCCAGTAGTATCCTCCGGGGGGGTGGACGATCCCACTTTGCGGAACTGTTTTTT	CASSILRGGGRSHFAELFF
NA	TRBV6-5	NA	TRBJ2-3	TGTGCCAGCACAGGGGGCACAGATACGCAGTATTTT	CASTGGTDTQYF
NA	TRBV20-1	NA	TRBJ2-3	TGCAGTGCTAGTAGGACTCTAAGTAGGAATACGCAGTATTTT	CSASRTLSRNTQYF
TRBD2	TRBV15	NA	TRBJ2-1	TGTGCCACCAGCAGAGATCGGGGAGGGTACAATGAGCAGTTCTTC	CATSRDRGGYNEQFF
NA	TRBV2	once	TRBJ1-1	TGTGCCAACACGCAGGAAACTCTGAACACTGAAGCTTTCTTT	CANTQETLNTEAFF
TRBD1	TRBV28	few	TRBJ2-7	TGTGCCAGCATCCATTCGGGACAGTCCTACGAGCAGTACTTC	CASIHSGQSYEQYF
NA	TRBV5-1	NA	TRBJ2-4	TGCGCCAGCAGCTTGGCGGTAGCGGATAAAAACATTCAGTACTTC	CASSLAVADKNIQYF
NA	TRBV19	NA	TRBJ1-2	TGTGCCAGTAGTATAGATCGACAGGTCCGTTATGGCTACACCTTC	CASSIDRQVRYGYTF
NA	TRBV14	NA	TRBJ1-6	TGTGCCAGCAGCCAAAAGACAGGTCCGAGCTCCTATAATTCACCCCTCCACTTT	CASSQKTGPSSYNSPLHF
TRBD2	TRBV5-4	few	TRBJ2-1	TGTGCCAGCAGCTTGAAGTGGACTAGCGGGAGGTTTGAGCAGTTCTTC	CASSLKWTSGRFEQFF
TRBD2	TRBV7-3	NA	TRBJ2-2	TGTGCCAGCAGCACTTGGACTAGCGGGAGGGCCGGGGAGCTGTTTTTT	CASSTWTSGRAGELFF
TRBD1	TRBV7-9	once	TRBJ2-2	TGTGCCAGCAGCCCCGGGACAGGGAGGGCCGGGGAGCTGTTTTTT	CASSPGTGRAGELFF
TRBD2	TRBV12-3/TRBV12-4	NA	TRBJ2-1	TGTGCCAGCAGTTTGCGGGAGGCCAATGAGCAGTTCTTC	CASSLREANEQFF
NA	TRBV10-3	NA	TRBJ2-3	TGTGCCATCAGTGAGTACACTAGTGGAGATACGCAGTATTTT	CAISEYTSGDTQYF
NA	TRBV2	NA	TRBJ2-7	TGTGCCAGCAGTGATGACAGCTCCTACGAGCAGTACTTC	CASSDDSSYEQYF
TRBD1	TRBV7-7	few	TRBJ1-3	TGTGCCGTAGGGGGCATTCCTAGCTCTGGAAACACCATATATTTT	CAVGGIPSSGNTIYF
TRBD1	TRBV6-6	NA	TRBJ2-5	TGTGCCAGCAGTTCCGGGACAGGTCAAGAGACCCAGTACTTC	CASSSGTGQETQYF
TRBD1	TRBV19	NA	TRBJ2-7	TGTGCCAGTGGGACAGGGCCTCCGGGGGAGCAGTACTTC	CASGTGPPGEQYF
NA	TRBV5-6	NA	TRBJ1-3	TGTGCCAGCAGCTTCTACAGGGTTGGAAACACCATATATTTT	CASSFYRVGNTIYF
TRBD2	TRBV6-4	NA	TRBJ2-1	TGTGCCAGCAGTACTAGCGGCGTAACCTACAATGAGCAGTTCTTC	CASSTSGVTYNEQFF
NA	TRBV2	NA	TRBJ1-3	TGTGCCACAGGGTCGGGAAACACCATATATTTT	CATGSGNTIYF
NA	TRBV29-1	once	TRBJ1-2	TGCAGCGTCGACAGACGGTGGAATGGCTACACCTTC	CSVDRRWNGYTF